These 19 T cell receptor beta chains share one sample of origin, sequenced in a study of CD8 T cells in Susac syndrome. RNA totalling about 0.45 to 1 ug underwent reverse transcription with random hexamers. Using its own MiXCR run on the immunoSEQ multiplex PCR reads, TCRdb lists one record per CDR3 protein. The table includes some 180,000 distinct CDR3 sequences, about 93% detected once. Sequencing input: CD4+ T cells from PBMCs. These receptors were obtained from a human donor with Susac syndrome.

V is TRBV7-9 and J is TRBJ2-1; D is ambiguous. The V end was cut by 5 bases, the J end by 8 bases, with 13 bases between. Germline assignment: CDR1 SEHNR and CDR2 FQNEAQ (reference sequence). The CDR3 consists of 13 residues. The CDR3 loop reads CASSPRPWDEQFF. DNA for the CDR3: TGTGCCAGCAGCCCACGCCCGTGGGATGAGCAGTTCTTC. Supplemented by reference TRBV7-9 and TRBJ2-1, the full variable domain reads DTGVSQNPRHKITKRGQNVTFRCDPISEHNRLYWYRQTLGQGPEFLTYFQNEAQLEKSRLLSDRFSAERPKGSFSTLEIQRTEQGDSAMYLCASSPRPWDEQFFGPGTRLTVL.

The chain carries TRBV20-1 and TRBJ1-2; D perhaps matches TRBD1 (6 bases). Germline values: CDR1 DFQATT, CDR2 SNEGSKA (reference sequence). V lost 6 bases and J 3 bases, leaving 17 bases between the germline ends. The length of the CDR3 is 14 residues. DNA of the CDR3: TGCAGTGCCCAAGACAGGTCTCGCTACTATGGCTACACCTTC. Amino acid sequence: CSAQDRSRYYGYTF.

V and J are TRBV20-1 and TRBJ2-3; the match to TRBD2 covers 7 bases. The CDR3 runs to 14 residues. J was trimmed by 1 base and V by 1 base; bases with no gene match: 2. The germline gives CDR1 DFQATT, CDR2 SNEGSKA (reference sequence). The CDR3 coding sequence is TGCAGTGCTAGAGGTGGGGGGGGCACAGATACGCAGTATTTT. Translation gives CSARGGGGTDTQYF.

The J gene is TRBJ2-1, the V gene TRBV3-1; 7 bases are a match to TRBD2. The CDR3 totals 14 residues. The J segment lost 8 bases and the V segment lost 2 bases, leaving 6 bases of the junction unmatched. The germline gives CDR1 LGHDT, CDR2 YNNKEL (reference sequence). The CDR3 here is CASSQNGLVDEQFF. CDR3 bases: TGTGCCAGCAGCCAAAACGGACTAGTCGATGAGCAGTTCTTC.

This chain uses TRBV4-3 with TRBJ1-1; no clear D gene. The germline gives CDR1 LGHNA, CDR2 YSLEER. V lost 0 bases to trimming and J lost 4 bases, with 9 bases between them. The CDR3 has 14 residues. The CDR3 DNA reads TGCGCCAGCAGCCAAGACGGACGGGTCACTGAAGCTTTCTTT. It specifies CASSQDGRVTEAFF.

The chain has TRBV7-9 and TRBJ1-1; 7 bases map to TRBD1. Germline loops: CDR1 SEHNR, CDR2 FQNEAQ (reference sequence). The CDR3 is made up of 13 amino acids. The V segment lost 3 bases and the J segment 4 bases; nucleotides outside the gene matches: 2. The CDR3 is CASSFRQGTEAFF. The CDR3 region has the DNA TGTGCCAGCAGCTTTAGACAGGGCACTGAAGCTTTCTTT.

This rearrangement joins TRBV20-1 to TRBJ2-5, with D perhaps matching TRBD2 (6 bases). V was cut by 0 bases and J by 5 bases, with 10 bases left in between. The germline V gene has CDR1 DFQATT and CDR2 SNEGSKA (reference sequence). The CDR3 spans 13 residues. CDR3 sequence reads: CSARDTGVETQYF. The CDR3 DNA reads TGCAGTGCTAGAGATACGGGGGTGGAGACCCAGTACTTC.

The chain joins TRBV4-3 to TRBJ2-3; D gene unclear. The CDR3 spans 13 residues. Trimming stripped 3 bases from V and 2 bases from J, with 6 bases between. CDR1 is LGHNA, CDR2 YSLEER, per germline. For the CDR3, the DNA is TGCGCCAGCAGCCAGGGCCCCACAGATACGCAGTATTTT. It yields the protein CASSQGPTDTQYF.

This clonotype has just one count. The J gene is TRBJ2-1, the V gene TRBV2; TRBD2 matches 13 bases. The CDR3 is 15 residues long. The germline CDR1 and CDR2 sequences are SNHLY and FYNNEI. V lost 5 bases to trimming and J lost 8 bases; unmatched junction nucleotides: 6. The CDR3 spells CASSPGLAGVYEQFF. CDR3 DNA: TGTGCCAGCAGTCCTGGACTAGCGGGAGTCTATGAGCAGTTCTTC.

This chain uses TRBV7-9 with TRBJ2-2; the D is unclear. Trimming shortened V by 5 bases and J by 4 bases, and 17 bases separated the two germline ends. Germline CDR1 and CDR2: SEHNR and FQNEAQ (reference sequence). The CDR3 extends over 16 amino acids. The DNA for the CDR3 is TGTGCCAGCAGCCCCGACGAGCCTACTACCACCGGGGAGCTGTTTTTT. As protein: CASSPDEPTTTGELFF.

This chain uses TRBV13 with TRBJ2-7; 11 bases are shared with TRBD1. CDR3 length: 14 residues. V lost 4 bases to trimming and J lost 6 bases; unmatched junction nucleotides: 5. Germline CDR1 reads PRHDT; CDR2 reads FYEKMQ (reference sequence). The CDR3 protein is CASSYSGTGGEQYF. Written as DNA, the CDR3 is TGTGCCAGCAGCTACTCCGGGACAGGGGGCGAGCAGTACTTC.

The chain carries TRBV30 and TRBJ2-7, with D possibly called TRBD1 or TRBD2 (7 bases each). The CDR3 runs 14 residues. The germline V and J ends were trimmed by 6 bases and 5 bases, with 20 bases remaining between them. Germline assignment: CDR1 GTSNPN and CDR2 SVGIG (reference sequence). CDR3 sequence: CACSQGGGIDEQYF. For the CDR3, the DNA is TGTGCCTGTTCTCAGGGAGGGGGCATCGACGAGCAGTACTTC.

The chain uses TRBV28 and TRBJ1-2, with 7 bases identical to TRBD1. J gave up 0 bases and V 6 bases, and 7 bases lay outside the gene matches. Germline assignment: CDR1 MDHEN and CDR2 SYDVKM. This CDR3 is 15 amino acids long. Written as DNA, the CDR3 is TGTGCCAGCAGCACTGGGACAGTTACTAACTATGGCTACACCTTC. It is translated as CASSTGTVTNYGYTF.

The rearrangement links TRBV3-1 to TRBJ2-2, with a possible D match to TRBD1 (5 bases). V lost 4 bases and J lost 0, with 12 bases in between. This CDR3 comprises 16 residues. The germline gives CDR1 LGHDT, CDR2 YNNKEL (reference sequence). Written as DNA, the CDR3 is TGTGCCAGCAGCCGCTTCTGGGGCGCGAACACCGGGGAGCTGTTTTTT. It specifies CASSRFWGANTGELFF.

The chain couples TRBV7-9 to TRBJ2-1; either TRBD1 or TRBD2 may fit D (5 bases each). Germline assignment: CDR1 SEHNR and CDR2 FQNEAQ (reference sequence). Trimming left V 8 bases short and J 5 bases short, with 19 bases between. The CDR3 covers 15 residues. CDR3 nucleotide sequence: TGTGCCAGCCCCCGACAGACTCCCGGGGACAATGAGCAGTTCTTC. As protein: CASPRQTPGDNEQFF.

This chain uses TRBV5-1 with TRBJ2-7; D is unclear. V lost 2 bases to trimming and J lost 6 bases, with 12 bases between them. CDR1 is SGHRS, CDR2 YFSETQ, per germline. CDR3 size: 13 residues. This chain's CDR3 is CASSFPERSEQYF. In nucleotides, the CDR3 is TGCGCCAGCAGCTTTCCGGAGAGGAGCGAGCAGTACTTC.

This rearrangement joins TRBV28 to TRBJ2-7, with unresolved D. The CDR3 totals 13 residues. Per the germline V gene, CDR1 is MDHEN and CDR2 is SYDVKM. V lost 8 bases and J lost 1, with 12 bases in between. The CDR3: CASRTPHSYEQYF. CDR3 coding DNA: TGTGCCAGCCGAACTCCTCATTCCTACGAGCAGTACTTC.

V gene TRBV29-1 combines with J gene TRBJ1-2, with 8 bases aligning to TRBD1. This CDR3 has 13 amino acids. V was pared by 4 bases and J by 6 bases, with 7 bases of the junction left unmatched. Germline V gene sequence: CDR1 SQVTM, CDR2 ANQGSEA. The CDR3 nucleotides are TGCAGCGTTGGAGTGACAGGGGACAATGGCTACACCTTC. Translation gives CSVGVTGDNGYTF.

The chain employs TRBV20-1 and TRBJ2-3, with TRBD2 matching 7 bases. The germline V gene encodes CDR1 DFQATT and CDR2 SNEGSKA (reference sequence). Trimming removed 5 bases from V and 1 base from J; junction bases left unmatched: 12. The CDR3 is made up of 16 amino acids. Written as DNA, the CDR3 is TGCAGTGCTGGGGGTCTTGGGGAGGGCCGCACAGATACGCAGTATTTT. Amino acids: CSAGGLGEGRTDTQYF.